Following are 23 T cell receptor beta chains from one sample sequenced in a study of cytomegalovirus exposure and HLA in healthy donors. It was with 60 Vbeta and 13 Jbeta primers that the PCR ran. Data came from immunoSEQ multiplex PCR; TCRdb stores just in-frame clones and leaves some out. The sample records roughly 180,000 clones, 78% being singletons. The material sequenced was PBMCs. The origin of the receptors is a woman in her forties or fifties in good health and CMV-seropositive.

The chain has TRBV19 and TRBJ2-5; 8 bases are a match to TRBD2. Unmatched junction bases numbered 11, after V lost 6 bases and J lost 5 bases. Germline V lookup: CDR1 LNHDA, CDR2 SQIVND (reference sequence). This CDR3 comprises 15 residues. CDR3 nucleotides: TGTGCCAGTAGCCCGGGGCCGGGGGGGGACGAGACCCAGTACTTC. This encodes CASSPGPGGDETQYF.

The V and J genes are TRBV2 and TRBJ2-3; 12 bases agree with TRBD2. The V segment lost 7 bases and the J segment 3 bases; nucleotides outside the gene matches: 5. CDR3 length: 15 residues. Germline V lookup: CDR1 SNHLY, CDR2 FYNNEI. Here the CDR3 DNA reads TGTGCCAGCAACGTACTAGCGGGGGGAACAGATACGCAGTATTTT. As protein: CASNVLAGGTDTQYF.

This chain connects TRBV19 to TRBJ2-2; 7 bases line up with TRBD1. CDR3 length: 14 amino acids. The V segment lost 8 bases and the J segment 1 base; nucleotides outside the gene matches: 4. The V gene's germline CDR1 is LNHDA and CDR2 SQIVND (reference sequence). The CDR3 is CASHRGLNTGELFF. CDR3 coding DNA: TGTGCCAGTCACAGGGGCTTGAACACCGGGGAGCTGTTTTTT.

This clone was seen only once. The V and J genes are TRBV6-1 and TRBJ1-2; tentatively, D is TRBD1 (5 bases). Germline assignment: CDR1 MNHNS and CDR2 SASEGT. V lost 3 bases and J 5 bases, leaving 10 bases between the germline ends. This CDR3 is 13 amino acids long. The chain's CDR3 is CASSETDVYGYTF. The CDR3 nucleotides are TGTGCCAGCAGTGAGACAGACGTTTATGGCTACACCTTC.

The gene calls are TRBV5-4 and TRBJ2-5; D unclear. V was cut by 0 bases and J by 4 bases, with 7 bases left in between. Germline-derived CDR1 and CDR2 are SGHNT and YYREEE (reference sequence). This CDR3 is 13 amino acids long. In DNA form, the CDR3 reads TGTGCCAGCAGCTTGGAGCTTGGAGAGACCCAGTACTTC. As protein: CASSLELGETQYF.

This chain uses TRBV6-1 with TRBJ2-7, with 9 bases fitting TRBD1. Germline values: CDR1 MNHNS, CDR2 SASEGT. This CDR3 region has 15 residues. V gave up 0 bases and J gave up 4 bases; unmatched junction bases: 4. The CDR3: CASSEATGQGYEQYF. The CDR3 nucleotides read TGTGCCAGCAGTGAAGCGACGGGACAGGGTTACGAGCAGTACTTC.

This chain connects TRBV19 to TRBJ1-3; D might be TRBD1 (5 bases). V gave up 5 bases and J gave up 6 bases, with 14 bases separating them. This CDR3 comprises 14 residues. Germline V gene data show CDR1 as LNHDA and CDR2 as SQIVND (reference sequence). CDR3 sequence: CASSPRTYENTIYF. The CDR3 nucleotides are TGTGCCAGTAGTCCTCGGACATACGAAAACACCATATATTTT.

This clone has a handful of counts. V gene TRBV2 combines with J gene TRBJ1-5; D is possibly TRBD1 (5 bases). This CDR3 is built from 15 residues. The germline V and J ends were trimmed by 7 bases and 6 bases, with 19 bases remaining between them. Looked up from germline, CDR1 is SNHLY and CDR2 is FYNNEI. The CDR3 region has the DNA TGTGCCAGCACCCGGGACGCCGGGGGGACTCAGCCCCAGCATTTT. Its translation: CASTRDAGGTQPQHF.

J is TRBJ1-4 and V is TRBV7-8, with a weak D call TRBD1 (5 bases). CDR3 length: 15 residues. The V end lost 1 base, the J end lost 8 bases, and 14 bases lay between the germline ends. CDR1 is SGHVS, CDR2 FQNEAQ, per germline. The CDR3 here is CASSLGGGLGEKLFF. As DNA, the CDR3 is TGTGCCAGCAGCTTAGGGGGGGGGTTAGGAGAAAAACTGTTTTTT.

This CDR3 is CASSLQISTNYGYTF. The CDR3 DNA sequence: TGCGCCAGCAGCTTACAGATTTCAACTAACTATGGCTACACCTTC. This chain uses TRBV5-1 with TRBJ1-2; D unresolved. Germline V gives CDR1 SGHRS, CDR2 YFSETQ. This CDR3 has 15 residues. The V gene lost 2 bases and the J gene lost 0 bases, with 11 bases spanning the gap.

The V call is TRBV19, the J call TRBJ1-6; 9 nucleotides line up with TRBD1. V shed 6 bases and J 9 bases; nucleotides not matched to a gene: 6. The germline V gene has CDR1 LNHDA and CDR2 SQIVND (reference sequence). CDR3 size: 14 residues. The CDR3 spells CASSPGQGSSPLHF. In DNA form, the CDR3 reads TGTGCCAGTAGCCCGGGACAGGGTTCTTCACCCCTCCACTTT. The variable domain in full, with the rest retrieved from reference TRBV19 and TRBJ1-6, is DGGITQSPKYLFRKEGQNVTLSCEQNLNHDAMYWYRQDPGQGLRLIYYSQIVNDFQKGDIAEGYSVSREKKESFPLTVTSAQKNPTAFYLCASSPGQGSSPLHFGNGTRLTVT.

The chain combines TRBV6-6 with TRBJ1-1; D is perhaps TRBD1 (5 bases). This CDR3 has 16 residues. The germline V gene encodes CDR1 MNHNY and CDR2 SVGAGI (reference sequence). The V gene lost 2 bases and the J gene lost 0 bases, with 13 bases spanning the gap. The CDR3 region has the DNA TGTGCCAGCAGTTACACCAGGGTCCCCATGAACACTGAAGCTTTCTTT. It specifies CASSYTRVPMNTEAFF.

This clone has only one observation. The chain employs TRBV7-3 and TRBJ1-5; 9 bases are a match to TRBD1. Germline V gene lookup returns CDR1 SGHTA and CDR2 FQGTGA. V lost 4 bases, J lost 7 bases, and 8 bases stayed unmatched. There are 15 residues in the CDR3. CDR3 residues: CASSSTGGVGQPQHF. For the CDR3, the DNA is TGTGCCAGCAGCTCGACAGGGGGGGTGGGGCAGCCCCAGCATTTT.

V gene TRBV15 combines with J gene TRBJ1-1, with TRBD1 matching over 8 bases. J was trimmed by 5 bases and V by 0 bases; bases with no gene match: 5. This CDR3 spans 15 amino acids. Germline V gene sequence: CDR1 LNHNV, CDR2 YYDKDF (reference sequence). CDR3 region: CATSRDRTGQTEAFF. CDR3 bases: TGTGCCACCAGCAGAGATCGGACAGGGCAGACTGAAGCTTTCTTT.

The chain combines TRBV5-6 with TRBJ1-6, with 12 bases identical to TRBD1. Germline trimming cut 4 bases from V and 10 bases from J; bases unmatched to any gene: 12. The CDR3 sequence is 17 residues long. CDR1 and CDR2 from the germline V gene are SGHDT and YYEEEE. The CDR3 protein is CASSPFPGQGAESPLHF. The CDR3 DNA reads TGTGCCAGCAGCCCATTCCCGGGACAGGGGGCTGAATCACCCCTCCACTTT.

V is TRBV18 and J is TRBJ1-4, with D possibly matching TRBD1 (6 bases). The germline V gene has CDR1 KGHSH and CDR2 LQKENI. V lost 3 bases to trimming and J lost 0 bases, with 11 bases between them. The CDR3 covers 16 residues. The CDR3 region is CASSPTGPATNEKLFF. The CDR3 DNA follows: TGTGCCAGCTCACCGACAGGCCCCGCAACTAATGAAAAACTGTTTTTT.

The chain uses TRBV6-5 and TRBJ1-2; TRBD1 agrees at 7 bases. The trim removed 2 bases at V and 6 bases at J, leaving 6 bases unmatched. The length of the CDR3 is 14 residues. Germline V gene sequence: CDR1 MNHEY, CDR2 SVGAGI. DNA for the CDR3: TGTGCCAGCAGTTACGGGACAGAAATCCATGGCTACACCTTC. This codes for CASSYGTEIHGYTF.

The chain uses TRBV9 and TRBJ1-6; D possibly corresponds to TRBD1 (6 bases). V was trimmed by 6 bases and J by 10 bases, leaving 17 bases between them. The germline gives CDR1 SGDLS, CDR2 YYNGEE. The CDR3 totals 14 residues. CDR3 in amino acids: CASTLGGDQSPLHF. For the CDR3, the DNA is TGTGCCAGCACCTTAGGGGGGGACCAATCACCCCTCCACTTT.

The J gene is TRBJ2-2, the V gene TRBV5-6; no firm D call. Germline V gives CDR1 SGHDT, CDR2 YYEEEE. The CDR3 extends over 13 amino acids. V was trimmed by 5 bases and J by 0 bases, leaving 5 bases between them. The CDR3 region has the DNA TGTGCCAGCAGTCTAGCGAACACCGGGGAGCTGTTTTTT. Amino acid sequence: CASSLANTGELFF.

V and J are TRBV6-1 and TRBJ2-3, with 12 bases fitting TRBD2. The CDR3 spans 15 residues. The V and J ends lost 4 bases and 4 bases, in that order; junction bases with no gene match: 3. Germline values: CDR1 MNHNS, CDR2 SASEGT. CDR3 in amino acids: CASSGLAGGSDTQYF. As DNA, the CDR3 is TGTGCCAGCAGTGGGCTAGCGGGGGGGTCAGATACGCAGTATTTT.

This rearrangement joins TRBV19 to TRBJ2-5, with D possibly being TRBD2 (6 bases). Germline loops: CDR1 LNHDA, CDR2 SQIVND (reference sequence). The CDR3 is 13 residues long. The V end was cut by 6 bases, the J end by 1 base, with 9 bases between. CDR3 sequence (DNA): TGTGCCAGTAGGAACGGGAGCCAAGAGACCCAGTACTTC. Encoded protein: CASRNGSQETQYF.

The V gene is TRBV11-3, the J gene TRBJ2-1, with TRBD2 matching over 10 bases. J lost 1 base, V lost 4 bases, and 7 bases had no gene match. This CDR3 is built from 17 residues. Looked up from germline, CDR1 is SGHNT and CDR2 is YENEEA. The CDR3 is CASSSSGGLASYNEQFF. Here the CDR3 DNA reads TGTGCCAGCAGCTCTAGCGGGGGACTCGCTTCCTACAATGAGCAGTTCTTC.

In the case of this clone: Mismatch with germline at one junction end may stem from a read error. CDR3 sequence: CTSSPLNPGPEAFF. The CDR3, as DNA: TGTACCAGCAGTCCCCTAAACCCAGGCCCTGAAGCTTTCTTT. The chain uses TRBV2 and TRBJ1-1; unclear D gene. CDR3 size: 14 residues. From germline, CDR1 is SNHLY and CDR2 FYNNEI. Full variable domain (missing parts from reference TRBV2 and TRBJ1-1): EPEVTQTPSHQVTQMGQEVILRCVPISNHLYFYWYRQILGQKVEFLVSFYNNEISEKSEIFDDQFSVERPDGSNFTLKIRSTKLEDSAMYFCTSSPLNPGPEAFFGQGTRLTVV.